Given below is one T cell receptor beta chain in context. The read gets to within 3 residues of the CDR3 end, and the germline J gene fills in the rest. The germline CDR1 and CDR2 sequences are GTSNPN and SVGIG (reference sequence). The CDR3 has 11 residues. The V end lost 3 bases, the J end lost 6 bases, and 9 bases lay between the germline ends. The data originate from a study of Tregs in tolerant kidney transplant recipients. Produced via immunoSEQ multiplex PCR; TCRdb's table is partial and in-frame only. In total, the table holds 50,000 to 65,000 clones. The V call is TRBV30, the J call TRBJ2-7; no clear D. The sequence was obtained from a human donor who received a combined kidney and bone marrow transplant. Sequenced here: CD4+ T cells from blood, sampled before the transplant. CDR3 loop: CAWRRSGEQYF. The sequenced CDR3 bases are TGTGCCTGGAGACGATCGGGCGAG.